Presented here are 5 T cell receptor beta chains from one specimen sequenced in a study of tumor-infiltrating lymphocytes in primary liver carcinoma. Co-extracting RNA and DNA was done with about 18-33 mg of unsorted bulk tissue as input. A constant-region primer primed TCR beta cDNA synthesis from 400 to 550 ng of total RNA. Generation of the TCR beta libraries relied on three nested multiplex PCR rounds using slightly modified ARM-PCR. Forward primers for TRBV1-TRBV30 and a C-beta reverse primer served the first two PCR rounds, at 10 cycles each. Using its own MiXCR run on the multiplex PCR reads, TCRdb lists one record per CDR3 protein. The data hold more than 85,000 distinct CDR3 sequences, with roughly 80% observed a single time. Sequenced: liver tumor tissue from sampling region 3. Subset specified: tumor region T3, left-lateral pole. The receptors were gathered from a man aged 40-55 years with primary liver carcinoma and hepatitis B virus infection.

This clonotype has only a few counts. Because the CDR3 is missing its conserved closing phenylalanine or tryptophan, this is likely a read error. Because the CDR3's place on the DNA is in doubt, the DNA is left out and the CDR3 is given as listed by TCRdb. This chain connects TRBV11-2 to TRBJ2-7. Germline lookup yields CDR1 SGHAT and CDR2 FQNNGV. The CDR3 extends over 14 residues, inclusive of both ends. The CDR3 spells CASSSNRNSYEEYL.

This clonotype appeared many times. The V call is TRBV10-2, the J call TRBJ2-6; D not certain. V lost 5 bases and J 5 bases, leaving 1 base between the germline ends. Germline V gene lookup returns CDR1 WSHSY and CDR2 SAAADI. The length of the CDR3 is 11 residues. CDR3 DNA: TGCGCCAGCAGTTGGGCCAACGTCCTGACTTTC. Translation: CASSWANVLTF.

In the case of this clonotype: The missing conserved phenylalanine or tryptophan at the end of this CDR3 makes a read error likely. V gene TRBV4-2 combines with J gene TRBJ2-1, with D unresolved. Between the trimmed V and J ends, which lost 7 bases and 5 bases, there was a span of 18 bases. Per germline, CDR1 LGHNA and CDR2 YNFKEQ. There are 15 residues in the CDR3. CDR3 loop: CASNQELQTNNEQFL. CDR3 coding DNA: TGTGCCAGCAACCAGGAATTGCAGACAAACAATGAGCAGTTCTTA.

Concerning this clonotype: At one end, the junction sequence differs from germline, possibly due to a read error. The J gene is TRBJ2-5, the V gene TRBV6-4, with 12 bases matching TRBD2. The CDR3 totals 15 residues. Germline CDR1 is MRHNA and CDR2 is SNTAGT. CDR3 in amino acids: CAIDRTSGTEETQYF. CDR3 DNA: TGTGCCATTGACAGGACTAGCGGGACGGAAGAGACACAGTACTTC.

The rearrangement joins TRBV29-1 to TRBJ2-1; D assignment may be TRBD1 or TRBD2 (6 bases each). V shed 3 bases and J shed 6 bases, with 12 bases lying between them. In germline, CDR1 is SQVTM, CDR2 ANQGSEA. CDR3 length: 13 amino acids. The CDR3 loop is CSVERGASNEQFF. CDR3 DNA sequence: TGCAGCGTTGAGAGGGGGGCATCCAATGAGCAGTTCTTC.